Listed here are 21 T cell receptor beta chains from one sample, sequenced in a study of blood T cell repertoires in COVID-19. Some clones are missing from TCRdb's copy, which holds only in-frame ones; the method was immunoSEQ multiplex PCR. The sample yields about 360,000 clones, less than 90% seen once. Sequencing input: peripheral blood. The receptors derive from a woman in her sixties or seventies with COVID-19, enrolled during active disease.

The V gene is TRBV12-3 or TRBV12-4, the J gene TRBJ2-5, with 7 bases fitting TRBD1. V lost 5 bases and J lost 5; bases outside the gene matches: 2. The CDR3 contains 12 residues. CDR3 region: CASSKGAETQYF. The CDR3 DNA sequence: TGTGCCAGCAGTAAGGGGGCGGAGACCCAGTACTTC.

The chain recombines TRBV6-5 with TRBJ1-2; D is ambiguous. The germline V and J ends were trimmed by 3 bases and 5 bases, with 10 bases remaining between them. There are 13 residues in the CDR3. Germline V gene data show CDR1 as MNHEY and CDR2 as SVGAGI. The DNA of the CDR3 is TGTGCCAGCAGTTATTCGACTGAATATGGCTACACCTTC. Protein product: CASSYSTEYGYTF.

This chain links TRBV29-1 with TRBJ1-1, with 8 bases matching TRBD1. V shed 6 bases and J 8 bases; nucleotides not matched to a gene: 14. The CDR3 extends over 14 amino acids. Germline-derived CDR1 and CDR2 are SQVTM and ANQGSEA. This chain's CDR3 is CSVNLGTGGFEAFF. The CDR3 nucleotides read TGCAGCGTAAACCTCGGGACAGGAGGTTTCGAAGCTTTCTTT. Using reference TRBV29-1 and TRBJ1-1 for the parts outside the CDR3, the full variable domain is SAVISQKPSRDICQRGTSLTIQCQVDSQVTMMFWYRQQPGQSLTLIATANQGSEATYESGFVIDKFPISRPNLTFSTLTVSNMSPEDSSIYLCSVNLGTGGFEAFFGQGTRLTVV.

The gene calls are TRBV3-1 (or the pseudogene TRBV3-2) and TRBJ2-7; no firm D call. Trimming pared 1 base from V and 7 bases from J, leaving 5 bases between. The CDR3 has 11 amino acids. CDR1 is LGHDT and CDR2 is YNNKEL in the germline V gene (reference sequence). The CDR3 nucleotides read TGTGCCAGCAGCCAAGGGCAAGAGCAGTACTTC. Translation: CASSQGQEQYF.

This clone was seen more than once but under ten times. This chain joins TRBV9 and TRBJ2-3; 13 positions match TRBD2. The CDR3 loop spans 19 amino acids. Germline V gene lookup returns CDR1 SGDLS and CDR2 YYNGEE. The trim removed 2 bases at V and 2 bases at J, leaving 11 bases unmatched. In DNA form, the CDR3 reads TGTGCCAGCAGCGTCGGGACTAGCGGGGCTCCTTGGTTCACAGATACGCAGTATTTT. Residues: CASSVGTSGAPWFTDTQYF.

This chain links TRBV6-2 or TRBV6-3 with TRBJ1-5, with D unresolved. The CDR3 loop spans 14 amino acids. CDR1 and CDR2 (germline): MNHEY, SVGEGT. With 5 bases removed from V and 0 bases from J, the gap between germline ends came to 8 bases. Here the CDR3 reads CASSDRNSNQPQHF. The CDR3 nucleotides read TGTGCCAGCAGTGATAGAAATAGCAATCAGCCCCAGCATTTT.

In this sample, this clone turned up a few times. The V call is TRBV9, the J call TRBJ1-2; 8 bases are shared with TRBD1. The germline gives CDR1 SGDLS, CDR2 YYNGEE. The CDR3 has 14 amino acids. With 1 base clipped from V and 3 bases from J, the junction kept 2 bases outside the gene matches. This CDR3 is CASSVHRGDYGYTF. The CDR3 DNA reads TGTGCCAGCAGCGTACACAGGGGGGACTATGGCTACACCTTC.

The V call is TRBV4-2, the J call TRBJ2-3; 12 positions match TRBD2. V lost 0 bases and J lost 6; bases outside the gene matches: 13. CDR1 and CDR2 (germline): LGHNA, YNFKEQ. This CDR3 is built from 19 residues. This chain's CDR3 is CASSQEPGASGGAGDTQYF. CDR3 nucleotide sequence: TGTGCCAGCAGCCAAGAACCGGGGGCTAGCGGGGGGGCCGGGGATACGCAGTATTTT.

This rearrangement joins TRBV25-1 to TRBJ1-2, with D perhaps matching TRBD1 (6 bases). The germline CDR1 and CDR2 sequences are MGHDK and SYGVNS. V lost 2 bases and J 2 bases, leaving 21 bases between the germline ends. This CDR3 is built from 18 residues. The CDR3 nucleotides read TGTGCCAGCAGTGAAGCATGGGGGGGCCAAGCATCCAACTATGGCTACACCTTC. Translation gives CASSEAWGGQASNYGYTF.

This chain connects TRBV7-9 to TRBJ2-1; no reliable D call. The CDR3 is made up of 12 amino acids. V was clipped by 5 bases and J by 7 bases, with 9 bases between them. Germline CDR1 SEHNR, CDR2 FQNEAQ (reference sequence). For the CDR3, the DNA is TGTGCCAGCAGCCCCCTTAGAAATGAGCAGTTCTTC. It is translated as CASSPLRNEQFF. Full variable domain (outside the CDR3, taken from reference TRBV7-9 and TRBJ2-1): DTGVSQNPRHKITKRGQNVTFRCDPISEHNRLYWYRQTLGQGPEFLTYFQNEAQLEKSRLLSDRFSAERPKGSFSTLEIQRTEQGDSAMYLCASSPLRNEQFFGPGTRLTVL.

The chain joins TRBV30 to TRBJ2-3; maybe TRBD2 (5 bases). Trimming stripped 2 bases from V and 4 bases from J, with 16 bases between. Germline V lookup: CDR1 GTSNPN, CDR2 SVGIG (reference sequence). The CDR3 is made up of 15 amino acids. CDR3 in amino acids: CAWSLLEGGADTQYF. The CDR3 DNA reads TGTGCCTGGAGTCTCCTTGAGGGTGGCGCAGATACGCAGTATTTT. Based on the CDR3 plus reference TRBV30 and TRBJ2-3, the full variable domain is SQTIHQWPATLVQPVGSPLSLECTVEGTSNPNLYWYRQAAGRGLQLLFYSVGIGQISSEVPQNLSASRPQDRQFILSSKKLLLSDSGFYLCAWSLLEGGADTQYFGPGTRLTVL.

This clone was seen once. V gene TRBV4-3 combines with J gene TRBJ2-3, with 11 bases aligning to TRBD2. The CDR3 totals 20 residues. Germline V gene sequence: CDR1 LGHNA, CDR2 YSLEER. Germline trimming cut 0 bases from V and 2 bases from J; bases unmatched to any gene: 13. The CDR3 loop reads CASSQERLARLAGTTDTQYF. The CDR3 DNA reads TGCGCCAGCAGCCAAGAACGGCTTGCTAGACTAGCGGGGACCACAGATACGCAGTATTTT.

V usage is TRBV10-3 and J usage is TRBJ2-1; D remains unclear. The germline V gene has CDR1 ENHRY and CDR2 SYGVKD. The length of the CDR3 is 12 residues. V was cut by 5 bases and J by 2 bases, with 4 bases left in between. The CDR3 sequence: CAISITYNEQFF. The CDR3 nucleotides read TGTGCCATCAGTATAACCTACAATGAGCAGTTCTTC.

In DNA form, the CDR3 reads TGCGCCAGCAGCCGCCGTCCGGGTCGGGCGGGGCGAACAGATACGCAGTATTTT. This translates into CASSRRPGRAGRTDTQYF. The chain combines TRBV4-1 with TRBJ2-3; TRBD2 might be the D (6 bases). Germline-derived CDR1 and CDR2 are MGHRA and YSYEKL. V was pared by 4 bases and J by 3 bases, with 23 bases between. The CDR3 covers 18 residues.

The CDR3 DNA follows: TGTGCCAGCAGCGTACGCCGCGGGACGGAAAGCTCTGGGGCCAACGTCCTGACTTTC. It encodes CASSVRRGTESSGANVLTF. The chain links TRBV9 to TRBJ2-6; perhaps TRBD2 as D (6 bases). Trimming stripped 1 base from V and 0 bases from J, with 17 bases between. Germline CDR1 reads SGDLS; CDR2 reads YYNGEE. The CDR3 totals 19 residues.

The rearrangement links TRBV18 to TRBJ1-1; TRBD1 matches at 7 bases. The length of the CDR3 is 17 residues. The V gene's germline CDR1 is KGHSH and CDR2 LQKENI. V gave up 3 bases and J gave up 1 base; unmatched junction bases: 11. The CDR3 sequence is CASSPLQGVLENTEAFF. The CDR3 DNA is TGTGCCAGCTCACCTCTCCAGGGGGTGTTAGAGAACACTGAAGCTTTCTTT.

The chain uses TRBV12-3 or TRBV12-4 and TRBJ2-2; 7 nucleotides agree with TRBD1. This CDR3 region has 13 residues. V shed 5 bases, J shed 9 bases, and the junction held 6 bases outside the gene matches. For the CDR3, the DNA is TGTGCCAGCAGTCGGACAGGCGGGTGGGAGCTGTTTTTT. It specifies CASSRTGGWELFF.

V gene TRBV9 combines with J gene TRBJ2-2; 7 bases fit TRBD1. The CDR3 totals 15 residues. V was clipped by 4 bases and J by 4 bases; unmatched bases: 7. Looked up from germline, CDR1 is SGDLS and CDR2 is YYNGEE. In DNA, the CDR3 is TGTGCCAGCAGCCTCACAGGGGTATCCACCGGGGAGCTGTTTTTT. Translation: CASSLTGVSTGELFF.

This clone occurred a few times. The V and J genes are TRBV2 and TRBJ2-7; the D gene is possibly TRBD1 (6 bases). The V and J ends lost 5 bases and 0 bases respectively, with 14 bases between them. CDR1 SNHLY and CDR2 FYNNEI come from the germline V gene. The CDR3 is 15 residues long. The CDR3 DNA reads TGTGCCAGCAGTCCGAACAGGGCTCTCTCCTACGAGCAGTACTTC. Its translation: CASSPNRALSYEQYF.

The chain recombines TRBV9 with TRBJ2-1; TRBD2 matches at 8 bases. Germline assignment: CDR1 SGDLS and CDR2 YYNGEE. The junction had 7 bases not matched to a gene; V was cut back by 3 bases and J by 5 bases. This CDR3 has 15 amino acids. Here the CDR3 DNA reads TGTGCCAGCAGCGAGGGCTTGCGGGGGGACAATGAGCAGTTCTTC. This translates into CASSEGLRGDNEQFF.

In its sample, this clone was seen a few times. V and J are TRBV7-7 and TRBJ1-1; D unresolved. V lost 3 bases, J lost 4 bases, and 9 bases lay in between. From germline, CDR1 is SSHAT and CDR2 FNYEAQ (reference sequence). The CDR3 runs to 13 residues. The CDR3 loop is CASSLERSTEAFF. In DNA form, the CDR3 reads TGTGCCAGCAGCTTGGAGCGATCCACTGAAGCTTTCTTT.